The 6 T cell receptor beta chains below come from one sample, sequenced in a study of cytomegalovirus exposure and HLA in healthy donors. The PCR employed 60 Vbeta primers together with 13 Jbeta primers. Method: immunoSEQ multiplex PCR; TCRdb's copy keeps in-frame clones and lacks some. Of some 150,000 clones in the sample, almost 85% were seen once. The sample comprised PBMCs. The source is a man aged 25 to 45 in good health and CMV-seropositive.

This clone was observed a handful of times. The chain recombines TRBV2 with TRBJ1-5, with D tentatively TRBD1 (6 bases). The CDR3 has 15 amino acids. V dropped 3 bases and J dropped 6 bases, with 15 bases sitting between them. Germline V gene data show CDR1 as SNHLY and CDR2 as FYNNEI. In nucleotides, the CDR3 is TGTGCCAGCAGTGACTACCCGCAGGGGAGTCAGCCCCAGCATTTT. Translated: CASSDYPQGSQPQHF.

The chain is built from TRBV7-9 and TRBJ2-7, with 15 bases matching TRBD2. V shed 5 bases and J 7 bases; nucleotides not matched to a gene: 12. CDR3 length equals 17 residues. The germline CDR1 and CDR2 sequences are SEHNR and FQNEAQ (reference sequence). The CDR3 DNA is TGTGCCAGCAGCGCTCCCGGACTAGCGGGAGGGACGGGTGAGCAGTACTTC. As protein: CASSAPGLAGGTGEQYF.

The V gene is TRBV29-1, the J gene TRBJ2-5, with 14 bases identical to TRBD2. The length of the CDR3 is 15 residues. V was clipped by 6 bases and J by 4 bases; unmatched bases: 7. The germline gives CDR1 SQVTM, CDR2 ANQGSEA. The CDR3 coding sequence is TGCAGCGTCGCCGGGGGACTAGCGGGAGTAGAGACCCAGTACTTC. This gives the protein CSVAGGLAGVETQYF.

The chain uses TRBV7-9 and TRBJ2-1, with 10 bases aligning to TRBD2. The germline gives CDR1 SEHNR, CDR2 FQNEAQ (reference sequence). V shed 2 bases and J 9 bases; nucleotides not matched to a gene: 4. The CDR3 sequence is 14 residues long. This chain's CDR3 is CASSLLAGDGEQFF. The CDR3 coding sequence is TGTGCCAGCAGCTTACTAGCGGGAGACGGTGAGCAGTTCTTC. Drawing the rest from reference TRBV7-9 and TRBJ2-1, the complete variable domain is DTGVSQNPRHKITKRGQNVTFRCDPISEHNRLYWYRQTLGQGPEFLTYFQNEAQLEKSRLLSDRFSAERPKGSFSTLEIQRTEQGDSAMYLCASSLLAGDGEQFFGPGTRLTVL.

This sequence joins TRBV20-1 and TRBJ1-1, with 7 bases aligning to TRBD1. V was clipped by 5 bases and J by 8 bases; unmatched bases: 2. Germline assignment: CDR1 DFQATT and CDR2 SNEGSKA (reference sequence). This CDR3 contains 10 residues. Here the CDR3 DNA reads TGCAGTGCTGAGGGACAGGAAGCTTTCTTT. It codes for CSAEGQEAFF.

Notes on this clone: Other DNA sequences within the sample encode an identical CDR3. V usage is TRBV4-1 and J usage is TRBJ1-4, with a possible D match to TRBD1 (6 bases). This CDR3 comprises 17 residues. The germline V gene has CDR1 MGHRA and CDR2 YSYEKL. V was trimmed by 4 bases and J by 2 bases, leaving 17 bases between them. This CDR3 reads CASSPAPQGSTNEKLFF. Here the CDR3 DNA reads TGCGCCAGCAGCCCGGCCCCACAGGGTAGCACTAATGAAAAACTGTTTTTT.